One T cell receptor beta chain is described in this entry. The entry originates in a study of blood T cell repertoires in COVID-19. Study in general: From the United States, Italy and Spain came samples of acute and convalescent COVID-19.

The data were produced by immunoSEQ multiplex PCR, yet TCRdb's version contains in-frame clones alone and is incomplete. This sample has about 300,000 clones, with roughly 88% found just once. The germline V gene encodes CDR1 SGHNT and CDR2 YYREEE (reference sequence). V was pared by 0 bases and J by 2 bases, with 9 bases of the junction left unmatched. The CDR3 consists of 17 residues. The rearrangement uses TRBV5-4 and TRBJ2-3; TRBD1 agrees at 7 bases. The sample comprised peripheral blood. This TCR was recovered from a woman aged 30 to 39 who had recovered from COVID-19. The CDR3 here is CASSLGGGQADTDTQYF. CDR3 in DNA: TGTGCCAGCAGCTTGGGTGGAGGACAGGCGGACACAGATACGCAGTATTTT.